A single sample gave rise to the 32 T cell receptor beta chains below, sequenced in a study of T cells in Graves' hyperthyroidism and ophthalmopathy (dated by TCRdb to 2018 to 2020). The library came from multiplex PCR. Instrument used: Illumina HiSeq 2000. The TCR beta CDR3 regions were amplified from the RNA transcripts. The first round of RT-PCR for the TCR CDR3 was performed with the HTBI primer set and the Qiagen OneStep RT-PCR kit. TCRdb trimmed public reads at Q25 via fastp, called clones via MiXCR and kept in-frame beta chains. Rows are unified per CDR3 protein, each entry keeping the most common DNA and genes. In all, the sample holds approximately 380,000 distinct CDR3 sequences, and around 20% of those were seen once. 40% to 45% of the sample is in the top ten clones. Input material: blood. These receptors all stem from a man aged 18 to 35 with Graves' ophthalmopathy.

This clonotype occurred a few times. This chain links TRBV4-1 with TRBJ2-5, with D unclear. The germline V gene encodes CDR1 MGHRA and CDR2 YSYEKL. Deletions cut 4 bases from V and 1 base from J, with 10 bases between. CDR3 length equals 14 residues. CDR3: CASSPRQSQETQYF. DNA of the CDR3: TGCGCCAGCAGCCCCCGACAAAGCCAAGAGACCCAGTACTTC.

The rearrangement links TRBV9 to TRBJ2-1; unclear D gene. V dropped 0 bases and J dropped 4 bases, with 11 bases sitting between them. Germline-derived CDR1 and CDR2 are SGDLS and YYNGEE. CDR3 size: 15 residues. CDR3 amino acids: CASSVALTDYNEQFF. The CDR3 DNA sequence: TGTGCCAGCAGCGTAGCTCTGACGGATTACAATGAGCAGTTCTTC.

This clonotype was found a few times. The rearrangement joins TRBV6-5 to TRBJ2-7; a weak D match, TRBD2 (5 bases). There are 14 residues in the CDR3. Deletions cut 2 bases from V and 2 bases from J, with 10 bases between. The germline CDR1 and CDR2 sequences are MNHEY and SVGAGI. In DNA, the CDR3 is TGTGCCAGCAGTTACCTGGAGGAGACCTACGAGCAGTACTTC. It is translated as CASSYLEETYEQYF.

The J gene is TRBJ2-7, the V gene TRBV10-3; TRBD1 might be the D (8 bases). This CDR3 spans 14 amino acids. Per germline, CDR1 ENHRY and CDR2 SYGVKD. The V and J ends lost 6 bases and 2 bases respectively, with 14 bases between them. This CDR3 reads CAISDTGGAYEQYF. The CDR3 nucleotides are TGTGCCATCAGCGATACAGGGGGGGCCTACGAGCAGTACTTC.

This clonotype has a handful of counts. V is TRBV4-1 and J is TRBJ1-4, with D unclear. V was clipped by 3 bases and J by 8 bases, with 16 bases between them. The germline gives CDR1 MGHRA, CDR2 YSYEKL. This CDR3 has 15 amino acids. Here the CDR3 reads CASSQISLSEEKLFF. The DNA for the CDR3 is TGCGCCAGCAGCCAGATCAGCTTATCAGAGGAAAAACTGTTTTTT.

The J gene is TRBJ2-1, the V gene TRBV4-1, with D possibly TRBD1 on 6 matching bases. This CDR3 has 12 amino acids. The germline CDR1 and CDR2 sequences are MGHRA and YSYEKL. Between the trimmed V and J ends, which lost 4 bases and 10 bases, there was a span of 11 bases. As DNA, the CDR3 is TGCGCCAGCAGCCGAGTTGGGACAGAGCAGTTCTTC. Its protein is CASSRVGTEQFF.

In this sample, this clonotype turned up many times. J is TRBJ2-3 and V is TRBV9; no clear D. The length of the CDR3 is 12 residues. Germline loops: CDR1 SGDLS, CDR2 YYNGEE. Trimming pared 3 bases from V and 5 bases from J, leaving 7 bases between. CDR3 in amino acids: CASSDGLDTQYF. In nucleotides, the CDR3 is TGTGCCAGCAGCGATGGGTTAGATACGCAGTATTTT.

V usage is TRBV19 and J usage is TRBJ2-3; 9 positions agree with TRBD2. The CDR3 totals 15 residues. Germline CDR1 and CDR2: LNHDA and SQIVND (reference sequence). J gave up 7 bases and V 5 bases, and 10 bases lay outside the gene matches. CDR3 sequence: CASSPSGGTRNTQYF. DNA of the CDR3: TGTGCCAGTAGTCCGAGCGGGGGGACCAGGAATACGCAGTATTTT.

This clonotype was observed many times. The chain has TRBV20-1 and TRBJ1-1; D uncertain. V was cut by 7 bases and J by 1 base, with 7 bases left in between. This CDR3 region has 11 residues. The V gene's germline CDR1 is DFQATT and CDR2 SNEGSKA (reference sequence). The CDR3 region has the DNA TGCAGTGTTTACAGGAACACTGAAGCTTTCTTT. Translating gives CSVYRNTEAFF.

Only one count was recorded for this clonotype. This sequence joins TRBV5-4 and TRBJ2-7; no reliable D call. CDR1 is SGHNT and CDR2 is YYREEE in the germline V gene (reference sequence). The V end lost 4 bases, the J end lost 5 bases, and 7 bases lay between the germline ends. The CDR3 contains 11 residues. DNA for the CDR3: TGTGCCAGCAGCCTTAAGCACGAGCAGTACTTC. Translating gives CASSLKHEQYF. The full variable domain, completed using reference TRBV5-4 and TRBJ2-7, is ETGVTQSPTHLIKTRGQQVTLRCSSQSGHNTVSWYQQALGQGPQFIFQYYREEENGRGNFPPRFSGLQFPNYSSELNVNALELDDSALYLCASSLKHEQYFGPGTRLTVT.

This clonotype has ten or more counts. The chain is built from TRBV28 and TRBJ1-2; unclear D gene. V was cut by 5 bases and J by 2 bases, with 12 bases left in between. CDR1 is MDHEN, CDR2 SYDVKM, per germline. The CDR3 extends over 14 amino acids. The CDR3 loop reads CASSLFLGNYGYTF. As DNA, the CDR3 is TGTGCCAGCAGTCTATTTTTGGGGAACTATGGCTACACCTTC.

This clonotype was detected a few times. The chain recombines TRBV28 with TRBJ1-4; a weak D match, TRBD1 (6 bases). The germline V gene encodes CDR1 MDHEN and CDR2 SYDVKM. Trimming removed 8 bases at V and 12 bases at J, with 10 bases between. The CDR3 sequence is 10 residues long. CDR3 loop: CASGRQELFF. The DNA for the CDR3 is TGTGCCAGCGGCCGACAGGAACTGTTTTTT.

This chain links TRBV6-1 with TRBJ1-6; 8 positions agree with TRBD1. After removal of 10 bases from V and 1 base from J, the junction contained 15 bases not matched to a gene. The CDR3 has 18 residues. From germline, CDR1 is MNHNS and CDR2 SASEGT. CDR3 residues: CATRTGSFRGSYNSPLHF. The CDR3, as DNA: TGTGCCACACGGACAGGGTCGTTCCGGGGGTCCTATAATTCACCCCTCCACTTT.

This clonotype was seen more than once but under ten times. The V and J genes are TRBV9 and TRBJ2-2; D is unresolved. The ends were cut back, 3 bases at V and 4 bases at J, with 16 bases in the middle. Germline loops: CDR1 SGDLS, CDR2 YYNGEE. CDR3 length: 16 amino acids. CDR3 protein: CASSEDIEAATGELFF. The DNA of the CDR3 is TGTGCCAGCAGCGAAGACATAGAAGCTGCCACCGGGGAGCTGTTTTTT.

The gene calls are TRBV3-1 and TRBJ2-1; 10 bases are a match to TRBD2. V lost 1 base to trimming and J lost 7 bases; unmatched junction nucleotides: 7. CDR3 length equals 16 residues. Germline CDR1 and CDR2: LGHDT and YNNKEL (reference sequence). CDR3 sequence reads: CASSQALAGVGNEQFF. In nucleotides, the CDR3 is TGTGCCAGCAGCCAAGCCCTAGCGGGGGTTGGTAATGAGCAGTTCTTC.

The chain carries TRBV4-1 and TRBJ2-7; D might be TRBD2 (5 bases). CDR3 length equals 16 residues. Between the trimmed V and J ends, which lost 4 bases and 0 bases, there was a span of 16 bases. Germline V gene sequence: CDR1 MGHRA, CDR2 YSYEKL. Here the CDR3 DNA reads TGCGCCAGCAGCCCTCGGGGTGAGCGTAGCTCCTACGAGCAGTACTTC. Residues: CASSPRGERSSYEQYF.

This clonotype was seen a few times. Here the CDR3 DNA reads TGCAGTGCTAGAGTCGGGGGGATTCAGGGTTGGGATACGCAGTATTTT. Translating gives CSARVGGIQGWDTQYF. The chain is built from TRBV20-1 and TRBJ2-3; 7 bases match TRBD2. V trimming: 1 base; J trimming: 6 bases; junction bases outside the gene matches: 13. CDR3 size: 16 residues. Germline lookup yields CDR1 DFQATT and CDR2 SNEGSKA (reference sequence).

The rearrangement links TRBV24-1 to TRBJ2-2; D not resolved. The CDR3 has 16 amino acids. V lost 0 bases, J lost 4 bases, and 11 bases lay in between. Germline V gene data show CDR1 as KGHDR and CDR2 as SFDVKD. CDR3 bases: TGTGCCACCAGTGATTTGACGGGCCCGGCCACCGGGGAGCTGTTTTTT. Its translation: CATSDLTGPATGELFF.

This clonotype appeared a few times. The chain couples TRBV18 to TRBJ2-3, with D perhaps matching TRBD1 or TRBD2 (5 bases each). This CDR3 is 14 amino acids long. In germline, CDR1 is KGHSH, CDR2 LQKENI. The germline V and J ends were trimmed by 6 bases and 3 bases, with 13 bases remaining between them. CDR3 sequence reads: CASSWDGTTDTQYF. CDR3 nucleotides: TGTGCCAGCTCCTGGGACGGAACAACAGATACGCAGTATTTT.

This clonotype was seen only a few times. The chain links TRBV6-2 or TRBV6-3 to TRBJ2-3; TRBD1 agrees at 11 bases. The J segment lost 5 bases and the V segment lost 4 bases, leaving 5 bases of the junction unmatched. The germline CDR1 and CDR2 sequences are MNHEY and SVGEGT. This CDR3 contains 15 residues. In DNA form, the CDR3 reads TGTGCCAGCAGTTCTGGACAGGGGGCCCTAGATACGCAGTATTTT. Residues: CASSSGQGALDTQYF.

Worth noting for this clonotype: One end of the junction varies from germline; a read error may be responsible. The chain has TRBV5-1 and TRBJ1-6, with a possible D match to TRBD1 (5 bases). CDR1 and CDR2 (germline): SGHRS, YFSETQ. The CDR3 spans 18 residues. CDR3 loop: CASNLEGLQGSYNSPLHF. The CDR3 region has the DNA TGCGCCAGCAACTTGGAAGGCCTTCAGGGATCCTATAATTCACCCCTCCACTTT.

This clonotype has a count of ten or more. The chain has TRBV3-1 and TRBJ2-3; possible D gene TRBD2, 6 bases. Germline-derived CDR1 and CDR2 are LGHDT and YNNKEL (reference sequence). The length of the CDR3 is 16 residues. The V end was cut by 0 bases, the J end by 2 bases, with 12 bases between. The CDR3 is CASSQDAGTVTDTQYF. In DNA, the CDR3 is TGTGCCAGCAGCCAAGATGCTGGGACTGTCACAGATACGCAGTATTTT.

This chain links TRBV27 with TRBJ1-3, with D unclear. CDR1 and CDR2 from the germline V gene are MNHEY and SMNVEV (reference sequence). The CDR3 covers 15 residues. V was pared by 0 bases and J by 0 bases, with 6 bases between. CDR3 sequence (DNA): TGTGCCAGCAGTTTATCGCCCGGCTCTGGAAACACCATATATTTT. Protein product: CASSLSPGSGNTIYF.

This clonotype was seen more than once but under ten times. The CDR3 DNA sequence: TGTGCCAGTAGTATAGTAAGGAAGCTAGCGGGGGCCGGGGAGCTGTTTTTT. Its protein product is CASSIVRKLAGAGELFF. J is TRBJ2-2 and V is TRBV19, with 10 bases identical to TRBD2. The CDR3 has 17 amino acids. Germline trimming cut 1 base from V and 6 bases from J; bases unmatched to any gene: 8. Germline V gene sequence: CDR1 LNHDA, CDR2 SQIVND (reference sequence). Full variable domain (rest looked up from reference TRBV19 and TRBJ2-2): DGGITQSPKYLFRKEGQNVTLSCEQNLNHDAMYWYRQDPGQGLRLIYYSQIVNDFQKGDIAEGYSVSREKKESFPLTVTSAQKNPTAFYLCASSIVRKLAGAGELFFGEGSRLTVL.

The V gene is TRBV12-3 or TRBV12-4, the J gene TRBJ1-5; TRBD1 might be the D (6 bases). The CDR3 is 16 amino acids. V was pared by 8 bases and J by 0 bases, with 17 bases between. This chain's CDR3 is CASSSGTIYSNQPQHF. The DNA of the CDR3 is TGTGCCAGCTCCAGCGGGACAATATATAGCAATCAGCCCCAGCATTTT.

This clonotype was picked up a small number of times. The chain is built from TRBV3-1 and TRBJ2-7; 7 bases map to TRBD2. This CDR3 spans 14 amino acids. Losses at the gene ends were 7 bases for V and 9 bases for J; bases not matched to a gene: 15. Germline assignment: CDR1 LGHDT and CDR2 YNNKEL (reference sequence). CDR3 region: CASTPGGTLQRQYF. CDR3 nucleotides: TGTGCCAGCACCCCGGGGGGAACACTCCAAAGGCAGTACTTC.

The chain has TRBV20-1 and TRBJ2-1; TRBD1 matches 7 bases. The CDR3 sequence is 16 residues long. The germline gives CDR1 DFQATT, CDR2 SNEGSKA (reference sequence). J lost 3 bases, V lost 0 bases, and 8 bases had no gene match. DNA for the CDR3: TGCAGTGCTAGAGATCGTCGAGGGGGCCACTACAATGAGCAGTTCTTC. Translating gives CSARDRRGGHYNEQFF.

This clonotype was recorded many times. This rearrangement joins TRBV7-9 to TRBJ2-2; no definite D call. This CDR3 has 14 amino acids. The germline V and J ends were trimmed by 5 bases and 3 bases, with 10 bases remaining between them. The germline V gene encodes CDR1 SEHNR and CDR2 FQNEAQ (reference sequence). The CDR3 sequence: CASSLLRDTGELFF. The CDR3 bases are TGTGCCAGCAGCCTCCTCCGGGACACCGGGGAGCTGTTTTTT.

Worth noting for this clonotype: One end of the junction fails to match germline, which may point to a read error. The V call is TRBV3-1, the J call TRBJ2-3; TRBD2 matches at 13 bases. The length of the CDR3 is 17 residues. The germline V gene has CDR1 LGHDT and CDR2 YNNKEL (reference sequence). The CDR3 here is CAGSPGLAGVSVDTQYF. CDR3 in DNA: TGTGCCGGCAGCCCAGGACTAGCGGGGGTATCAGTAGATACGCAGTATTTT.

This clonotype appeared a few times. The chain employs TRBV10-3 and TRBJ2-2; D is perhaps TRBD1 (5 bases). Trimming took off 0 bases at V and 3 bases at J, with 17 bases between the two ends. Germline V lookup: CDR1 ENHRY, CDR2 SYGVKD. The CDR3 has 18 amino acids. The CDR3 here is CAISESSLVGQYTGELFF. CDR3 DNA sequence: TGTGCCATCAGTGAGTCGAGTCTCGTGGGGCAATACACCGGGGAGCTGTTTTTT.

This chain joins TRBV18 and TRBJ2-5, with TRBD1 identical over 9 bases. Germline V gene data show CDR1 as KGHSH and CDR2 as LQKENI. With 2 bases clipped from V and 7 bases from J, the junction kept 11 bases outside the gene matches. This CDR3 has 16 amino acids. CDR3 DNA: TGTGCCAGCTCACCAAATCCGGTACAGGGGGCGTTGACCCAGTACTTC. The encoded protein is CASSPNPVQGALTQYF.

This clonotype was seen a few times. This sequence joins TRBV4-1 and TRBJ1-6, with D perhaps matching TRBD1 (5 bases). In germline, CDR1 is MGHRA, CDR2 YSYEKL. CDR3 length: 15 amino acids. V gave up 0 bases and J gave up 8 bases, with 11 bases separating them. In nucleotides, the CDR3 is TGCGCCAGCAGCCAAGATCCCAGGGCGGATTCACCCCTCCACTTT. Protein: CASSQDPRADSPLHF.